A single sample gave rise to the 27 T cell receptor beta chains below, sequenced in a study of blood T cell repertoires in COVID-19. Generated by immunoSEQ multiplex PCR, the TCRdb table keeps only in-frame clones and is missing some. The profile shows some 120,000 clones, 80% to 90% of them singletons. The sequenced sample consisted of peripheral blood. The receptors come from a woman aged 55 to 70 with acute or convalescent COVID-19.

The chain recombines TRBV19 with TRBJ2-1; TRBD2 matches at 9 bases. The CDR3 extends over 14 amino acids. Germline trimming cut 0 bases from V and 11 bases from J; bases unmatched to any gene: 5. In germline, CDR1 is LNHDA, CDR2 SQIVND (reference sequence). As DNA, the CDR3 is TGTGCCAGTAGTATAGATCTGGCTAGCGGGAAGCAGTTCTTC. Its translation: CASSIDLASGKQFF.

CDR3 nucleotides: TGTGCCAGCAGCCAAGGGACAGGGGCCTACGAGCAGTACTTC. It encodes CASSQGTGAYEQYF. V gene TRBV3-1 (or the pseudogene TRBV3-2) combines with J gene TRBJ2-7, with TRBD1 identical over 9 bases. From germline, CDR1 is LGHDT and CDR2 YNNKEL (reference sequence). J gave up 2 bases and V 1 base, and 0 bases lay outside the gene matches. This CDR3 has 14 residues.

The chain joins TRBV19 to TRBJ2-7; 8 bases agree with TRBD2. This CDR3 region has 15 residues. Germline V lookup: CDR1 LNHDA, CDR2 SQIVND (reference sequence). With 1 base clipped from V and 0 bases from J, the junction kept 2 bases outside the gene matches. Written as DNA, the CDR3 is TGTGCCAGTAGTATAGTAGCGGGGAGCTCCTACGAGCAGTACTTC. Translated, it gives CASSIVAGSSYEQYF.

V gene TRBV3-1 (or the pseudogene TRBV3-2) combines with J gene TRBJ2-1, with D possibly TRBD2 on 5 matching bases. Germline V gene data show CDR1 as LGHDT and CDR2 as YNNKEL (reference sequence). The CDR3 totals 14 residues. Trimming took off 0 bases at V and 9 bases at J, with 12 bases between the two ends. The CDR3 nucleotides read TGTGCCAGCAGCCAAGATATGCTAGCCGGTGAGCAGTTCTTC. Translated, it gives CASSQDMLAGEQFF.

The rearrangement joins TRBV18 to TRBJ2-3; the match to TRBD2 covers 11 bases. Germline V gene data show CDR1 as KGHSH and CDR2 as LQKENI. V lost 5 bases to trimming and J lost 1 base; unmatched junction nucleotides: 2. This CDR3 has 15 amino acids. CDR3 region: CASSTSGRGTDTQYF. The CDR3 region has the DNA TGTGCCAGCTCAACTAGCGGGAGAGGCACAGATACGCAGTATTTT.

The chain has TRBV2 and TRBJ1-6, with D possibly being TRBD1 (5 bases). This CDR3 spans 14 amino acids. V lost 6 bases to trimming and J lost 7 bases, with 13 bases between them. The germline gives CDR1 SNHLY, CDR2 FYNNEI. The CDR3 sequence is CASSQGRANSPLHF. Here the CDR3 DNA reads TGTGCCAGCAGCCAGGGAAGGGCGAATTCACCCCTCCACTTT.

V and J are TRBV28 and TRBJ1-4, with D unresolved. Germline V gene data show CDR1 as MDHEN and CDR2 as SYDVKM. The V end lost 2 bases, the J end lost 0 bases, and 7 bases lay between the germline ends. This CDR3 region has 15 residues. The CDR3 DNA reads TGTGCCAGCAGTTTAGGCGGGACAACTAATGAAAAACTGTTTTTT. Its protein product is CASSLGGTTNEKLFF.

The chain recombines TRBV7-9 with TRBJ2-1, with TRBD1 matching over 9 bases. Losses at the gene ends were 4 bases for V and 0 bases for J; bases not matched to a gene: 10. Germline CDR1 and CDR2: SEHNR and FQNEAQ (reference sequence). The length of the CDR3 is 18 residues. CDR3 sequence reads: CASSSTGGTGPSYNEQFF. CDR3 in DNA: TGTGCCAGCAGCTCGACAGGGGGGACAGGGCCCTCCTACAATGAGCAGTTCTTC.

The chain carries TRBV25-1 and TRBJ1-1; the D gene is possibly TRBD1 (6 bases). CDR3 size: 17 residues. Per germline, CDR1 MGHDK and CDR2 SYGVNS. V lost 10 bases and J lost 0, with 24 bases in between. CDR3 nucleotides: TGTGCCACCAAAGGACCGGGACATCGAGGGGTGAACACTGAAGCTTTCTTT. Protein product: CATKGPGHRGVNTEAFF.

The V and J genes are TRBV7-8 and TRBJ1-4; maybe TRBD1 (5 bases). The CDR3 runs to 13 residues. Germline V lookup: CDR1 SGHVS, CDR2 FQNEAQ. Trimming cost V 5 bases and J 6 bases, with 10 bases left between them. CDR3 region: CASSPGRDEKLFF. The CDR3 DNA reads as TGTGCCAGCAGCCCCGGCAGGGATGAAAAACTGTTTTTT. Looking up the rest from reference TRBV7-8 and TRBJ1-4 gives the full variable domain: GAGVSQSPRYKVAKRGQDVALRCDPISGHVSLFWYQQALGQGPEFLTYFQNEAQLDKSGLPSDRFFAERPEGSVSTLKIQRTQQEDSAVYLCASSPGRDEKLFFGSGTQLSVL.

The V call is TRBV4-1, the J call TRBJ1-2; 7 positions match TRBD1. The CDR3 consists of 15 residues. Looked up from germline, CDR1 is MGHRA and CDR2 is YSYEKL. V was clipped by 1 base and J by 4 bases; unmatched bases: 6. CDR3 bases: TGCGCCAGCAGCCAAGGACAGGGCCACTTCTATGGCTACACCTTC. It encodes CASSQGQGHFYGYTF.

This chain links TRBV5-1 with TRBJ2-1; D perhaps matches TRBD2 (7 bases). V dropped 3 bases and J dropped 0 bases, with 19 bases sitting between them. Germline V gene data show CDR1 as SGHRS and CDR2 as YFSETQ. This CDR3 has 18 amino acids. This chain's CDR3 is CASSWGGGSLTSYNEQFF. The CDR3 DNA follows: TGCGCCAGCAGCTGGGGGGGCGGGAGCCTCACCTCCTACAATGAGCAGTTCTTC.

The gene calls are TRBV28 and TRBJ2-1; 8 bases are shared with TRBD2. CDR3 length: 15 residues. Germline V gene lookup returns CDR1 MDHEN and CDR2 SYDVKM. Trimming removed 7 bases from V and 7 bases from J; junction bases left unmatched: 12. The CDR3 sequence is CASKESGSFSNEQFF. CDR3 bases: TGTGCCAGCAAGGAGAGCGGGAGTTTTTCAAATGAGCAGTTCTTC.

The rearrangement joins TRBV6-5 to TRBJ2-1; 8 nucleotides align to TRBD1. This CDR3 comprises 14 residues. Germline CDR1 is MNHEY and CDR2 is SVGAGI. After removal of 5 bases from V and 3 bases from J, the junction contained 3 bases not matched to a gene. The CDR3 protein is CASSLGQVYNEQFF. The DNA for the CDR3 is TGTGCCAGCAGTCTGGGACAGGTCTACAATGAGCAGTTCTTC.

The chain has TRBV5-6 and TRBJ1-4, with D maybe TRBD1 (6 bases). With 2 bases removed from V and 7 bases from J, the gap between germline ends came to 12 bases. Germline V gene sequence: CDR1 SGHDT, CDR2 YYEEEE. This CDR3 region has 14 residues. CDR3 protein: CASSLQGYSEKLFF. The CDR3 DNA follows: TGTGCCAGCAGCTTACAGGGTTATAGTGAAAAACTGTTTTTT.

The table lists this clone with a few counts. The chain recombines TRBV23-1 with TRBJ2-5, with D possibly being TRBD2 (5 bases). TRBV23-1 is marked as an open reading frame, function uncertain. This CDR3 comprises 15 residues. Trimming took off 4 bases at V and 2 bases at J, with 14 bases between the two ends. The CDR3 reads CASSPSGWRQETQYF. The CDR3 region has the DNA TGCGCCAGCAGTCCCTCGGGGTGGAGGCAAGAGACCCAGTACTTC.

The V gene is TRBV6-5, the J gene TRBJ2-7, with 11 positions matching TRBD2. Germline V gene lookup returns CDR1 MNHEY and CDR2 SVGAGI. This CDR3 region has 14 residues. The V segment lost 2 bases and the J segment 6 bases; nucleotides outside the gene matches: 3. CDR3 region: CASSYTSGSLEQYF. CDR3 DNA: TGTGCCAGCAGTTACACTAGCGGGAGCCTCGAGCAGTACTTC.

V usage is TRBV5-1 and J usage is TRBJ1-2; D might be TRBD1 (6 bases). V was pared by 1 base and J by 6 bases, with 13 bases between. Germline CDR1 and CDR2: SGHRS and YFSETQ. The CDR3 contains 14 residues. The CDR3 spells CASSLYPGDDGYTF. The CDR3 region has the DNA TGCGCCAGCAGCTTGTACCCAGGGGACGATGGCTACACCTTC.

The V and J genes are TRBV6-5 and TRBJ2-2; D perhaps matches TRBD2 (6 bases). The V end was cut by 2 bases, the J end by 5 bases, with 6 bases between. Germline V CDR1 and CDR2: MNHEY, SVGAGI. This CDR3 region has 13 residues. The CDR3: CASSYAGTGELFF. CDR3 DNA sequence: TGTGCCAGCAGTTACGCGGGGACCGGGGAGCTGTTTTTT.

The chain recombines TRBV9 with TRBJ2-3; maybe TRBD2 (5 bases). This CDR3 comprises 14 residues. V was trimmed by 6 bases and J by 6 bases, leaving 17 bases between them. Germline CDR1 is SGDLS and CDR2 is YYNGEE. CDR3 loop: CASTRTPTTDTQYF. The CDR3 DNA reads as TGTGCCAGCACCCGGACTCCCACTACGGATACGCAGTATTTT.

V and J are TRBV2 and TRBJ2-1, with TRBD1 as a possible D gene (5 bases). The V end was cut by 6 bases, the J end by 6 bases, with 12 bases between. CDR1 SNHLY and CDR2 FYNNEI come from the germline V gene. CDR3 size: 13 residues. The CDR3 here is CASRRQSVNEQFF. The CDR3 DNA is TGTGCCAGCAGAAGACAGAGCGTCAATGAGCAGTTCTTC.

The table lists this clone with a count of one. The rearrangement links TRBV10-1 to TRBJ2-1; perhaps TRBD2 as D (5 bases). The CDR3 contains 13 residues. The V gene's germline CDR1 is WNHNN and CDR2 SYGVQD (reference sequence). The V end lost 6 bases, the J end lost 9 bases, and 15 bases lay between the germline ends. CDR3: CASRAYPGSEQFF. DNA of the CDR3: TGCGCCAGCAGAGCATACCCGGGGAGTGAGCAGTTCTTC.

The DNA for the CDR3 is TGTGCCTGGAGTGTGGCCCTGCAAGAGACCCAGTACTTC. Its translation is CAWSVALQETQYF. The chain joins TRBV30 to TRBJ2-5, with D unresolved. The germline V gene has CDR1 GTSNPN and CDR2 SVGIG (reference sequence). The germline V and J ends were trimmed by 0 bases and 2 bases, with 7 bases remaining between them. The CDR3 is 13 amino acids.

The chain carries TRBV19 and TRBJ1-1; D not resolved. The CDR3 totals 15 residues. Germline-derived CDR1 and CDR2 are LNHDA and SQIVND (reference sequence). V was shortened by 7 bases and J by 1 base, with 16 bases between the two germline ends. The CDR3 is CASIPPAGQNTEAFF. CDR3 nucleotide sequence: TGTGCCAGTATCCCTCCGGCAGGCCAGAACACTGAAGCTTTCTTT.

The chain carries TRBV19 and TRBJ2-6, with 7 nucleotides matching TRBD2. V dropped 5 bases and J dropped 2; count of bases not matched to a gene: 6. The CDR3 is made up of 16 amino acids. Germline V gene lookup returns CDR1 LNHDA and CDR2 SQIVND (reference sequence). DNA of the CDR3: TGTGCCAGTAGTCGGGGGGAAACGGCTGGGGCCAACGTCCTGACTTTC. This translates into CASSRGETAGANVLTF.

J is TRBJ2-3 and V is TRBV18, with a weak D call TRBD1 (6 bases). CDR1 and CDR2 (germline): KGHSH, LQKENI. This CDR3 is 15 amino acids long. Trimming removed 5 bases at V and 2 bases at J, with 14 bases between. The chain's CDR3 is CASSSSTGSTDTQYF. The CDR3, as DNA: TGTGCCAGCTCATCGTCGACAGGCTCCACAGATACGCAGTATTTT.

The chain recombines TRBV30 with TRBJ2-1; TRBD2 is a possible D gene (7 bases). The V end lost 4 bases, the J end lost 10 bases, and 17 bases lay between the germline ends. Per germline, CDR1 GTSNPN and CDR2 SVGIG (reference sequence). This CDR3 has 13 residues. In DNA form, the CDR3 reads TGTGCCTGGAATTGGGGGGGGCGGGAAGAGCAGTTCTTC. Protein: CAWNWGGREEQFF.